Included here is one T cell receptor (beta chain) sequence, with context. The data were obtained in a study of glioma-infiltrating T cells after dendritic cell vaccination. V shed 6 bases, J shed 4 bases, and the junction held 8 bases outside the gene matches. Germline CDR1 MDHEN, CDR2 SYDVKM. This CDR3 has 14 amino acids. Sequencing used immunoSEQ multiplex PCR; TCRdb keeps in-frame clones, though not all of them. The data hold just under 60,000 clones, with roughly 80% observed a single time. Time point in this sample: after dendritic cell vaccination, including at tumor progression/relapse. Sequenced material: blood, taken after dendritic cell vaccination. The chain recombines TRBV28 with TRBJ1-2; 7 bases agree with TRBD1. The clonotype originates from a human donor with glioblastoma. The CDR3 region is CASRSQGGFYGYTF. For the CDR3, the DNA is TGTGCCAGCAGGTCCCAGGGGGGTTTCTATGGCTACACCTTC.